These T cell receptor beta chains were read from a single sample in a study of early T cells in non-severe SARS-CoV-2 infection. TCRdb reprocessed the 5' RACE reads with MiXCR, giving one entry per CDR3 protein. The repertoire has about 21,000 distinct CDR3 sequences, 5.7% of them found once; the top ten carry roughly 15%. Sequencing used whole blood, obtained at baseline. These TCRs come from an adult who was a healthcare worker with PCR-confirmed SARS-CoV-2 infection or an uninfected control (not recorded which). Each CDR3 is given with its conserved first and last residue. The D gene is left open where the match is weak. Some rows have no size entry. The others give once, few or many, or a class for an expanded clone.

>TRBJ1-1|TRBV3-1|NA|many
CASSPMEGVFLREAFF
TGTGCCAGCAGCCCTATGGAGGGAGTTTTTCTCCGTGAAGCTTTCTTT
>TRBJ2-1|TRBV7-6|NA|many
CASSWNFFNEQFF
TGTGCCAGCAGTTGGAACTTCTTCAATGAGCAGTTCTTC
>TRBJ2-7|TRBV7-9|TRBD2|few
CASSQGLAGSAWEQYF
TGTGCCAGCAGCCAGGGACTAGCGGGGTCAGCCTGGGAGCAGTACTTC
>TRBJ1-2|TRBV12-3/TRBV12-4|TRBD1|many
CASSTQGAGYGYTF
TGTGCCAGCAGTACCCAGGGGGCAGGCTATGGCTACACCTTC
>TRBJ2-3|TRBV4-3|NA|few
CASSQDHSTDTQYF
TGCGCCAGCAGCCAAGACCACTCCACAGATACGCAGTATTTT
>TRBJ1-3|TRBV20-1|NA|NA
CSARDLSGNTIYF
TGCAGTGCTAGAGATTTGTCTGGAAACACCATATATTTT
>TRBJ2-5|TRBV7-9|NA|many
CASSTVRADKYF
TGTGCCAGCAGCACAGTGAGAGCAGATAAGTACTTC
>TRBJ2-3|TRBV2|NA|once
CASSEGDTSQYF
TGTGCCAGCAGTGAAGGTGACACATCGCAGTATTTT
>TRBJ2-5|TRBV18|TRBD1|NA
CASSPGQGETQYF
TGTGCCAGCTCGCCGGGACAGGGGGAGACCCAGTACTTC
>TRBJ1-2|TRBV6-4|TRBD1|few
CASSDTGQALYGYTF
TGTGCCAGCAGTGACACGGGACAGGCCCTCTATGGCTACACCTTC
>TRBJ1-5|TRBV3-1|TRBD1|few
CASSQGIPGQGNSQPQHF
TGTGCCAGCAGCCAAGGAATACCGGGACAGGGGAACAGTCAGCCCCAGCATTTT
>TRBJ2-1|TRBV12-3/TRBV12-4|NA|NA
CASSWGVVPSYNEQFF
TGTGCCAGCAGTTGGGGGGTAGTCCCCTCCTACAATGAGCAGTTCTTC
>TRBJ2-7|TRBV5-1|NA|NA
CASGLNTNYEQYF
TGCGCCAGCGGGTTGAACACCAACTACGAGCAGTACTTC
>TRBJ1-1|TRBV12-3/TRBV12-4|NA|many
CASSLRVGVMNTEAFF
TGTGCCAGCAGTTTACGGGTCGGGGTGATGAACACTGAAGCTTTCTTT
>TRBJ2-7|TRBV14|NA|NA
CASSHNYEQYF
TGTGCCAGCAGCCATAACTACGAGCAGTACTTC
>TRBJ1-1|TRBV7-8|NA|NA
CASSLSFRGEAFF
TGTGCCAGCAGCTTATCTTTTAGGGGTGAAGCTTTCTTT
>TRBJ2-1|TRBV30|TRBD1|NA
CAWSIRDRGLNEQFF
TGTGCCTGGAGTATCCGGGACAGGGGATTGAATGAGCAGTTCTTC
>TRBJ1-2|TRBV20-1|NA|few
CSAREQQENRYYGYTF
TGCAGTGCTAGAGAACAACAGGAGAATCGGTACTATGGCTACACCTTC
>TRBJ2-7|TRBV7-3|TRBD1|many
CASSRGQPGEQYF
TGTGCCAGCAGCCGGGGACAGCCTGGCGAGCAGTACTTC
>TRBJ2-1|TRBV9|TRBD2|few
CASSVMLAGFEQFF
TGTGCCAGCAGCGTAATGCTAGCGGGGTTTGAGCAGTTCTTC
>TRBJ1-4|TRBV6-2/TRBV6-3|NA|few
CASSYRPVDEKLFF
TGTGCCAGCAGTTACAGGCCGGTGGATGAAAAACTGTTTTTT
>TRBJ2-2|TRBV5-4|NA|many
CASSPADSWQTGELFF
TGTGCCAGCAGCCCAGCGGACTCCTGGCAAACCGGGGAGCTGTTTTTT
>TRBJ1-2|TRBV7-9|NA|many
CASSLDMTAYTF
TGTGCCAGCAGCCTTGACATGACCGCCTACACCTTC